The next 21 T cell receptor beta chains were all read from a single sample in a study of T cell changes during pregnancy in multiple sclerosis. Profiled with immunoSEQ multiplex PCR; TCRdb holds only in-frame clones, not every one. The table lists 58,000 or so clones, roughly nine tenths of them singletons, with less than 2.5% in the top ten. This material consisted of peripheral blood, taken in the first trimester of pregnancy. The receptors originated from a female donor in good health, enrolled as a control in a pregnancy study.

CDR3 DNA: TGTGCCACCAGCAACAGGGTTGCGGGCAATGAGCAGTTCTTC. It specifies CATSNRVAGNEQFF. The rearrangement links TRBV15 to TRBJ2-1, with a possible D match to TRBD1 (6 bases). The germline V gene has CDR1 LNHNV and CDR2 YYDKDF (reference sequence). The V gene lost 4 bases and the J gene lost 6 bases, with 13 bases spanning the gap. The CDR3 sequence is 14 residues long.

This clone was detected a few times. The rearrangement uses TRBV4-1 and TRBJ2-3; TRBD1 matches 7 bases. The CDR3 is made up of 14 amino acids. V gave up 7 bases and J gave up 2 bases; unmatched junction bases: 6. Germline CDR1 MGHRA, CDR2 YSYEKL. This CDR3 reads CASTQGVFTDTQYF. DNA for the CDR3: TGCGCCAGCACTCAGGGGGTCTTCACAGATACGCAGTATTTT.

The chain is built from TRBV6-6 and TRBJ2-3; 8 nucleotides match TRBD2. The CDR3 extends over 15 amino acids. The junction had 10 bases not matched to a gene; V was cut back by 8 bases and J by 3 bases. Looked up from germline, CDR1 is MNHNY and CDR2 is SVGAGI (reference sequence). Written as DNA, the CDR3 is TGTGCCAGCCGCCCTTCGGGCGGGGGGACAGATACGCAGTATTTT. Translated: CASRPSGGGTDTQYF.

V is TRBV18 and J is TRBJ2-7; 7 bases map to TRBD1. Unmatched junction bases numbered 8, after V lost 3 bases and J lost 0 bases. The CDR3 extends over 16 amino acids. CDR1 and CDR2 (germline): KGHSH, LQKENI. DNA for the CDR3: TGTGCCAGCTCACCCCTCCCCCCAGGGGGCTCCTACGAGCAGTACTTC. This gives the protein CASSPLPPGGSYEQYF.

The chain joins TRBV10-3 to TRBJ2-3, with 7 bases matching TRBD2. Germline CDR1 is ENHRY and CDR2 is SYGVKD. The CDR3 consists of 13 residues. With V trimmed by 6 bases and J by 6 bases, 6 bases remained unmatched. CDR3 bases: TGTGCCATCAGAAGCGGGACTACTGATACGCAGTATTTT. Its translation: CAIRSGTTDTQYF.

The genes are TRBV6-8 and TRBJ2-3; the D is unclear. V lost 6 bases, J lost 8 bases, and 9 bases lay in between. Germline assignment: CDR1 MNHGY and CDR2 SAAAGT. The length of the CDR3 is 11 residues. CDR3 nucleotides: TGTGCCAGCAGCCCGTCGGGTACGCAGTATTTT. Protein sequence: CASSPSGTQYF.

This rearrangement joins TRBV15 to TRBJ2-5; D call uncertain. Trimming pared 3 bases from V and 1 base from J, leaving 9 bases between. The CDR3 spans 14 residues. Per the germline V gene, CDR1 is LNHNV and CDR2 is YYDKDF (reference sequence). This chain's CDR3 is CATSSPPFQETQYF. The CDR3 DNA reads as TGTGCCACCAGCAGTCCCCCCTTCCAAGAGACCCAGTACTTC.

This chain joins TRBV9 and TRBJ2-3; a weak D match, TRBD2 (5 bases). With 2 bases removed from V and 0 bases from J, the gap between germline ends came to 10 bases. This CDR3 contains 15 residues. The germline gives CDR1 SGDLS, CDR2 YYNGEE. CDR3 nucleotide sequence: TGTGCCAGCAGCGTTCGGGGAACTAGCACAGATACGCAGTATTTT. It specifies CASSVRGTSTDTQYF. The entire variable domain, with the rest obtained from reference TRBV9 and TRBJ2-3, is as follows: DSGVTQTPKHLITATGQRVTLRCSPRSGDLSVYWYQQSLDQGLQFLIQYYNGEERAKGNILERFSAQQFPDLHSELNLSSLELGDSALYFCASSVRGTSTDTQYFGPGTRLTVL.

The rearrangement uses TRBV21-1 and TRBJ2-3; the table names TRBD2, a call not compared with the DNA. TRBV21-1 corresponds to a pseudogene. CDR3 length: 15 amino acids. Here the CDR3 reads CASSKTGLKGDTQYF. DNA for the CDR3: TGTGCCAGCAGCAAAACCGGACTTAAGGGAGATACGCAGTATTTT.

The chain recombines TRBV27 with TRBJ2-1; 7 nucleotides match TRBD1. CDR1 MNHEY and CDR2 SMNVEV come from the germline V gene (reference sequence). V was pared by 6 bases and J by 3 bases, with 14 bases of the junction left unmatched. There are 17 residues in the CDR3. The chain's CDR3 is CASRDPGTAHVYNEQFF. Written as DNA, the CDR3 is TGTGCCAGCAGAGATCCCGGGACAGCCCATGTCTACAATGAGCAGTTCTTC.

The chain combines TRBV19 with TRBJ2-1, with 7 bases lining up with TRBD1. The V gene end was trimmed by 5 bases and the J gene end by 10 bases; junction bases not matched to a gene: 8. This CDR3 has 13 residues. CDR1 is LNHDA, CDR2 SQIVND, per germline (reference sequence). The CDR3 DNA reads TGTGCCAGTAGTCAAACAGGGGTGAGGGAGCAGTTCTTC. As protein: CASSQTGVREQFF.

The rearrangement links TRBV6-1 to TRBJ2-2, with D possibly being TRBD2 (6 bases). CDR1 is MNHNS, CDR2 SASEGT, per germline. Deletions cut 4 bases from V and 3 bases from J, with 12 bases between. This CDR3 contains 15 residues. The CDR3 DNA is TGTGCCAGCAGTGTTAACCGGGACTACACCGGGGAGCTGTTTTTT. Translation: CASSVNRDYTGELFF.

A note on this clone: This CDR3 is missing its conserved last phenylalanine or tryptophan, likely due to a read error. The limits of the CDR3 on the DNA are not certain, so only TCRdb's listed CDR3 is given. V gene TRBV5-5 combines with J gene TRBJ2-7; the table's D call, TRBD2, was not checked against the DNA. Germline assignment: CDR1 SGHKS and CDR2 YYEKEE (reference sequence). The CDR3 contains 12 residues when both ends are counted. CDR3 sequence: CASSSQLSGLSL.

This sequence joins TRBV14 and TRBJ2-7, with a tentative D call TRBD2 (6 bases). The CDR3 runs 15 residues. Per the germline V gene, CDR1 is SGHDN and CDR2 is FVKESK. V lost 5 bases to trimming and J lost 5 bases, with 19 bases between them. The CDR3 protein is CASSSRLTRSNEQYF. Written as DNA, the CDR3 is TGTGCCAGCAGCTCGCGATTGACTAGGAGTAACGAGCAGTACTTC.

The rearrangement links TRBV11-3 to TRBJ2-1, with D tentatively TRBD2 (6 bases). The V end was cut by 5 bases, the J end by 4 bases, with 24 bases between. The length of the CDR3 is 18 residues. Germline loops: CDR1 SGHNT, CDR2 YENEEA. The CDR3 reads CASSHWEVSREDYNEQFF. CDR3 nucleotides: TGTGCCAGCAGCCATTGGGAGGTTAGCAGGGAAGATTACAATGAGCAGTTCTTC.

This chain joins TRBV19 and TRBJ2-7; TRBD1 aligns across 11 bases. Germline trimming cut 10 bases from V and 5 bases from J; bases unmatched to any gene: 10. In germline, CDR1 is LNHDA, CDR2 SQIVND (reference sequence). This CDR3 contains 14 residues. Written as DNA, the CDR3 is TGTGCCACGTCCGGGGGGACAGGGGGAGACGAGCAGTACTTC. It encodes CATSGGTGGDEQYF.

This clone has only a few counts. The V call is TRBV7-2, the J call TRBJ1-2; TRBD1 matches 8 bases. The CDR3 is 14 residues long. V lost 5 bases, J lost 4 bases, and 6 bases stayed unmatched. CDR1 and CDR2 (germline): SGHTA, FQGNSA. This chain's CDR3 is CASSGQGAFYGYTF. CDR3 nucleotide sequence: TGTGCCAGCAGCGGTCAGGGGGCGTTCTATGGCTACACCTTC. Complete variable domain (other parts from reference TRBV7-2 and TRBJ1-2): GAGVSQSPSNKVTEKGKDVELRCDPISGHTALYWYRQSLGQGLEFLIYFQGNSAPDKSGLPSDRFSAERTGGSVSTLTIQRTQQEDSAVYLCASSGQGAFYGYTFGSGTRLTVV.

V is TRBV28 and J is TRBJ2-3, with TRBD2 matching 7 bases. Trimming at V came to 3 bases and at J to 0 bases, leaving 3 bases not matched to a gene. Germline V gene data show CDR1 as MDHEN and CDR2 as SYDVKM. The CDR3 extends over 15 amino acids. CDR3 loop: CASSLLGRSTDTQYF. CDR3 in DNA: TGTGCCAGCAGTTTGCTCGGGAGGAGCACAGATACGCAGTATTTT. The full variable domain, its missing parts supplied by reference TRBV28 and TRBJ2-3, is DVKVTQSSRYLVKRTGEKVFLECVQDMDHENMFWYRQDPGLGLRLIYFSYDVKMKEKGDIPEGYSVSREKKERFSLILESASTNQTSMYLCASSLLGRSTDTQYFGPGTRLTVL.

The chain links TRBV28 to TRBJ2-1, with a possible D match to TRBD2 (5 bases). The CDR3 covers 13 residues. Looked up from germline, CDR1 is MDHEN and CDR2 is SYDVKM. V gave up 3 bases and J gave up 5 bases, with 8 bases separating them. CDR3 region: CASSLKTNNEQFF. CDR3 nucleotide sequence: TGTGCCAGCAGTTTGAAGACTAACAATGAGCAGTTCTTC.

The rearrangement uses TRBV21-1 and TRBJ2-7; TRBD1, the table's D call, was not compared with the DNA. TRBV21-1 is classified as a pseudogene. This CDR3 is built from 15 residues. CDR3 DNA: TGTGCCAGCAGGCTCCGGGACAGGGCCTCCTACGAGCAGTACTTC. This codes for CASRLRDRASYEQYF.

This clone was detected only a few times. The gene calls are TRBV9 and TRBJ1-1; maybe TRBD1 (5 bases). This CDR3 contains 16 residues. Germline V gene sequence: CDR1 SGDLS, CDR2 YYNGEE. V was shortened by 6 bases and J by 1 base, with 19 bases between the two germline ends. The CDR3: CASTRTGDSGNTEAFF. DNA of the CDR3: TGTGCCAGCACTCGGACGGGGGATAGTGGGAACACTGAAGCTTTCTTT.